Given below is one T cell receptor beta chain in context. This entry comes from a study of shared clonotypes between healthy human individuals. The assay was immunoSEQ multiplex PCR, and TCRdb's table has in-frame clones only and misses some. This sample has 600,000 to 750,000 clones, with roughly 72% found just once. The CDR3 is 14 amino acids. The V gene's germline CDR1 is SGHRS and CDR2 YFSETQ. V lost 6 bases and J lost 4, with 16 bases in between. The sequence derives from a woman aged 25-40 years in good health. The rearrangement joins TRBV5-1 to TRBJ1-2, with D unresolved. The sample taken for sequencing was memory CD4+ T cells sorted from blood. Subset given: CD45RA-negative fraction. CDR3 in DNA: TGCGCCAGCAACCTGGGAACAGAGATCTATGGCTACACCTTC. Protein: CASNLGTEIYGYTF.